This TCR beta chain came from a study of shared clonotypes between healthy human individuals. Regarding the study as a whole: Non-shared clonotypes displayed generation probabilities falling below those of clonotypes present in all four donors.

Positively selected for CCR7, the CD45RO-negative cells used as naive CD8 cells excluded terminally differentiated effector memory CD45RA+ cells. Healthy adults negative for HIV, lacking recent acute infections or vaccinations, served as donors. Donors were Caucasian adults residing in Nashville, Tennessee, USA. Germline-derived CDR1 and CDR2 are MGHRA and YSYEKL. The CDR3 totals 14 residues. V dropped 0 bases and J dropped 5 bases, with 10 bases sitting between them. This clone was seen a single time. Antigen unknown. Deep-level assay runs were performed. TCRdb's table, derived via immunoSEQ multiplex PCR, lists solely in-frame clones and lacks some. The table records 1.5 million to 2.5 million clones, approximately 94% of them present only once.

The sequence was collected from a man younger than 35 in good health. This chain links TRBV4-1 with TRBJ1-2, with no clear D. Sequenced material: naive CD8+ T cells sorted from blood. CDR3 protein: CASSQDHGSYGYTF. CDR3 DNA sequence: TGCGCCAGCAGCCAAGATCACGGTTCGTATGGCTACACCTTC.